The following is a T cell receptor beta chain sequence with its context. No antigen is known for it. Sorting yielded triplicates of roughly 310,000 cells for each CD8+ T cell subset. This record comes from a study of CXCR3-negative and CXCR3-positive naive CD8 T cells. All TRB cDNA libraries came from 5' RACE performed with UMI labels. Following a re-call of the 5' RACE reads, TCRdb has one entry per CDR3 protein and lacks DNA. This sample contains roughly 120,000 distinct CDR3 sequences. CDR1 SQVTM and CDR2 ANQGSEA come from the germline V gene. The CDR3 has 18 amino acids. Overall study findings and caveats: The level of CXCR3 expression partially decreased after cryopreservation; the majority of assays used fresh PBMCs. Sequencing showed both naive subsets with comparably high diversity, and memory CD8+ cells much lower. TRBV-TRBJ usage was alike in naive CXCR3-negative and CXCR3-positive cells but differed in memory cells. Hydrophobicity was higher for TRB CDR3s found in CXCR3-positive naive cells than in CXCR3-negative naive cells.

The J gene is TRBJ2-3, the V gene TRBV29-1; the D call of TRBD2 rests on TCRdb alone, since no DNA is present to check it. The sequenced sample was naive CXCR3+ CD8+ T cells from blood. Subset indicated: CD45RO-CCR7+CD27+CD95- naive CD8+ T cells expressing CXCR3 (TNR3+). This receptor was identified in a human donor in good health. Some clones in this sample may be carry-over from other donors' samples. CDR3 in amino acids: CSAPRRDSGGPITDTQYF.